The sequence of this T cell receptor (beta chain) was determined in a study of cytomegalovirus exposure and HLA in healthy donors. Study conclusions and caveats: When a later analysis was performed, an Asian-associated ancestry cluster reportedly had fewer N-insertions than the roughly 690-donor mean. A later analysis linked a missense DCLRE1C variant to TCR beta V- and J-gene trimming.

It was with 60 Vbeta and 13 Jbeta primers that the PCR ran. The assay was immunoSEQ multiplex PCR, and TCRdb's table has in-frame clones only and misses some. This sample has 150,000 to 180,000 clones, with about four fifths found just once. Per germline, CDR1 SGHDN and CDR2 FVKESK. V was clipped by 0 bases and J by 1 base, with 18 bases between them. This CDR3 is built from 18 residues. In the case of this clone: Its cognate antigen is unknown.

Source material: PBMCs. The sequence was collected from a young man in good health and CMV-seronegative. The V gene is TRBV14, the J gene TRBJ1-1; TRBD1 might be the D (6 bases). CDR3 DNA sequence: TGTGCCAGCAGCCAAGATAAGGGGGACCGACCCCAGAACACTGAAGCTTTCTTT. Protein: CASSQDKGDRPQNTEAFF.